A selection of T cell receptor beta chains follows, all from one sample in a study of T cells in localized non-small cell lung cancer. This table comes from immunoSEQ multiplex PCR, and its TCRdb copy is limited to in-frame clones, with some not included. The sample carries 15,000 to 20,000 clones, more than 70% recorded once. Sample: peripheral blood, taken before any cancer treatment. These receptors were collected from a male donor older than 55 with stage III lung adenocarcinoma. Each CDR3 is given with its conserved first and last residue. D genes are given only for firm matches.

D	J	V	DNA	CDR3
TRBD2	TRBJ2-7	TRBV27	TGTGCCAGCAGTGTACGAATTAGCGGGGGGTACGAGCAGTACTTC	CASSVRISGGYEQYF
-	TRBJ1-1	TRBV15	TGTGCCACCAGCAGAGGAGGAGGGGCCAACACTGAAGCTTTCTTT	CATSRGGGANTEAFF
-	TRBJ1-1	TRBV6-1	TGTGCCACTCGGGACTTAATAAGGACTGAAGCTTTCTTT	CATRDLIRTEAFF
-	TRBJ1-6	TRBV19	TGTGCCAGTAGTATGTGGGGGCGGGATAATTCACCCCTCCACTTT	CASSMWGRDNSPLHF
-	TRBJ1-4	TRBV5-6	TGTGCCAGCAACGCACGAGCTACGAGCACAACTAATGAAAAACTGTTTTTT	CASNARATSTTNEKLFF
-	TRBJ2-5	TRBV7-2	TGTGCCAGCAGCCCCGGGTGGGGGGGCCGGGAGACCCAGTACTTC	CASSPGWGGRETQYF
-	TRBJ2-1	TRBV10-3	TGTGCCATCAGTGAGTCGGGGGACTCGGTTAATGAGCAGTTCTTC	CAISESGDSVNEQFF
TRBD1	TRBJ1-1	TRBV19	TGTGCCAGTAGTACCGGGACAGTACAGGTCTTT	CASSTGTVQVF
-	TRBJ1-6	TRBV6-1	TGTGCCAGCAGTCGTTACAACGGGATGGATTCACCCCTCCACTTT	CASSRYNGMDSPLHF
TRBD2	TRBJ2-1	TRBV18	TGTGCCAGCTCACCTCTAGCGGGGGTATCAAATGAGCAGTTCTTC	CASSPLAGVSNEQFF
TRBD1	TRBJ2-1	TRBV20-1	TGCAGTGCGACAGGGATGGGTGAGCAGTTCTTC	CSATGMGEQFF
-	TRBJ1-4	TRBV7-9	TGTGCCAGCAACCTAGGACAAGGATTCAACGAAAAACTGTTTTTT	CASNLGQGFNEKLFF
-	TRBJ2-2	TRBV9	TGTGCCAGCAGCGTAGCTACAAGCGGGTTGGGCGGGGAGCTGTTTTTT	CASSVATSGLGGELFF
-	TRBJ2-2	TRBV11-2	TGTGCCAGCAGCCACTTGCCCCCCACCAGCTTGAACACCGGGGAGCTGTTTTTT	CASSHLPPTSLNTGELFF